These 28 T cell receptor beta chains came from one sample sequenced in a study of blood T cells in healthy people across ages. A sample-barcoded 5' primer and a J-beta primer mix were used in a second PCR of about 7 to 12 cycles. TCRdb reprocessed the 5' RACE reads via MiXCR and lists one record per CDR3 protein. The sample contains approximately 2,000,000 distinct CDR3 sequences, roughly two fifths of which appear only once. Sequenced input: blood. The receptors here all came from a human donor in good health.

This chain links TRBV12-3 or TRBV12-4 with TRBJ2-1; D call uncertain. Trimming pared 4 bases from V and 10 bases from J, leaving 14 bases between. This CDR3 is built from 13 residues. The CDR3 sequence is CASSSSSSYEQFF. The DNA of the CDR3 is TGTGCCAGCAGTTCGTCATCCTCCTACGAGCAGTTCTTC.

This chain connects TRBV20-1 to TRBJ1-6; D ambiguous. From germline, CDR1 is DFQATT and CDR2 SNEGSKA (reference sequence). CDR3 length equals 13 residues. Trimming left V 0 bases short and J 9 bases short, with 9 bases between. CDR3 region: CSARDPAVSPLHF. The CDR3 DNA follows: TGCAGTGCTAGAGATCCGGCAGTTTCACCCCTCCACTTT.

Concerning this clonotype: At one end the junction does not follow the germline gene, possibly because of a read error. V and J are TRBV7-9 and TRBJ1-4; D remains ambiguous. Looked up from germline, CDR1 is SEHNR and CDR2 is FQNEAQ (reference sequence). CDR3 length equals 15 residues. This CDR3 reads CASSSGPPTNEELFF. The CDR3 DNA follows: TGTGCCAGCAGCTCAGGACCTCCAACTAATGAAGAACTGTTTTTT.

This clonotype was seen more than once but under ten times. This sequence joins TRBV7-9 and TRBJ2-3, with D possibly being TRBD2 (6 bases). The CDR3 contains 16 residues. Trimming removed 5 bases at V and 5 bases at J, with 20 bases between. Germline lookup yields CDR1 SEHNR and CDR2 FQNEAQ (reference sequence). The CDR3 here is CASSLGAGLSGDTQYF. The CDR3 DNA follows: TGTGCCAGCAGCCTCGGGGCCGGACTATCAGGAGATACGCAGTATTTT. The full variable domain, its missing parts supplied by reference TRBV7-9 and TRBJ2-3, is DTGVSQNPRHKITKRGQNVTFRCDPISEHNRLYWYRQTLGQGPEFLTYFQNEAQLEKSRLLSDRFSAERPKGSFSTLEIQRTEQGDSAMYLCASSLGAGLSGDTQYFGPGTRLTVL.

This chain links TRBV9 with TRBJ1-2; 9 bases are shared with TRBD1. The germline V gene encodes CDR1 SGDLS and CDR2 YYNGEE. V dropped 3 bases and J dropped 2; count of bases not matched to a gene: 5. The CDR3 consists of 15 residues. The CDR3 spells CASSGRQGVNYGYTF. CDR3 coding DNA: TGTGCCAGCAGCGGCCGACAGGGGGTGAACTATGGCTACACCTTC.

This clonotype was counted only a few times. The rearrangement links TRBV6-5 to TRBJ2-2; maybe TRBD2 (5 bases). Germline CDR1 is MNHEY and CDR2 is SVGAGI. The CDR3 covers 14 residues. V was cut by 4 bases and J by 5 bases, with 11 bases left in between. CDR3 amino acids: CASSWESVTGELFF. The DNA for the CDR3 is TGTGCCAGCAGTTGGGAGTCAGTAACCGGGGAGCTGTTTTTT.

This clonotype was counted only a few times. This chain connects TRBV10-3 to TRBJ1-4; D is ambiguous. The CDR3 runs 15 residues. The germline V gene has CDR1 ENHRY and CDR2 SYGVKD. Trimming cost V 6 bases and J 5 bases, with 16 bases left between them. CDR3: CAISALPAENEKLFF. The DNA for the CDR3 is TGTGCCATCAGCGCTTTGCCCGCGGAGAATGAAAAACTGTTTTTT.

This chain links TRBV5-1 with TRBJ1-1; no reliable D call. This CDR3 region has 16 residues. V was pared by 4 bases and J by 4 bases, with 20 bases between. The germline V gene encodes CDR1 SGHRS and CDR2 YFSETQ. CDR3 amino acids: CASSHRIMEESTEAFF. In DNA form, the CDR3 reads TGCGCCAGCAGCCACCGCATCATGGAGGAGAGCACTGAAGCTTTCTTT.

This clonotype showed up just a few times. The CDR3 region is CASGDIGSPLHF. Written as DNA, the CDR3 is TGTGCCAGCGGGGACATTGGATCACCCCTCCACTTT. This chain links TRBV6-1 with TRBJ1-6; the D gene is possibly TRBD1 (6 bases). The V gene's germline CDR1 is MNHNS and CDR2 SASEGT. This CDR3 contains 12 residues. Trimming stripped 8 bases from V and 10 bases from J, with 12 bases between.

A few counts support this clonotype. V usage is TRBV3-1 and J usage is TRBJ2-3; 7 bases fit TRBD1. This CDR3 region has 15 residues. Germline assignment: CDR1 LGHDT and CDR2 YNNKEL (reference sequence). Trimming cost V 4 bases and J 3 bases; bases outside gene matches: 7. CDR3 sequence reads: CASSLRQGKTDTQYF. The CDR3 nucleotides read TGTGCCAGCAGCCTGCGACAGGGAAAAACAGATACGCAGTATTTT.

This clonotype showed up just a few times. The chain carries TRBV7-8 and TRBJ2-7; D not resolved. The CDR3 length is 13 residues. Germline assignment: CDR1 SGHVS and CDR2 FQNEAQ. V was trimmed by 5 bases and J by 4 bases, leaving 12 bases between them. The CDR3 nucleotides are TGTGCCAGCAGCCCCCAACCCCATTACGAGCAGTACTTC. Protein sequence: CASSPQPHYEQYF.

The sample holds a few counts of this clonotype. The chain links TRBV6-1 to TRBJ2-5, with D perhaps matching TRBD1 (7 bases). This CDR3 spans 15 amino acids. Germline-derived CDR1 and CDR2 are MNHNS and SASEGT. The V end lost 4 bases, the J end lost 2 bases, and 14 bases lay between the germline ends. The CDR3 loop is CASSGQGGVQETQYF. The CDR3 region has the DNA TGTGCCAGCAGTGGTCAGGGGGGTGTTCAAGAGACCCAGTACTTC.

The rearrangement links TRBV5-1 to TRBJ2-7; 9 bases fit TRBD1. The CDR3 consists of 16 residues. Germline values: CDR1 SGHRS, CDR2 YFSETQ. J lost 2 bases, V lost 4 bases, and 10 bases had no gene match. CDR3: CASSPWTGEGPYEQYF. CDR3 in DNA: TGCGCCAGCAGCCCATGGACAGGGGAGGGTCCCTACGAGCAGTACTTC.

This clonotype came up many times. The genes are TRBV7-2 and TRBJ2-7; no clear D gene. Per germline, CDR1 SGHTA and CDR2 FQGNSA. Trimming took off 1 base at V and 2 bases at J, with 9 bases between the two ends. The CDR3 length is 14 residues. CDR3 in amino acids: CASSLVGGPYEQYF. DNA of the CDR3: TGTGCCAGCAGCTTAGTGGGCGGTCCCTACGAGCAGTACTTC. The full variable domain, rest sourced from reference TRBV7-2 and TRBJ2-7, is GAGVSQSPSNKVTEKGKDVELRCDPISGHTALYWYRQSLGQGLEFLIYFQGNSAPDKSGLPSDRFSAERTGGSVSTLTIQRTQQEDSAVYLCASSLVGGPYEQYFGPGTRLTVT.

The chain has TRBV21-1 and TRBJ1-4; no DNA check was done on the table's D call, TRBD1. TRBV21-1 is tagged as a pseudogene. This CDR3 comprises 16 residues. Here the CDR3 reads CASSKLQGLIGDKLFF. The DNA of the CDR3 is TGTGCCAGCAGCAAGTTACAGGGGTTGATTGGGGATAAACTGTTTTTT.

The CDR3 here is CASSQGGGGNTGELFF. The CDR3, as DNA: TGCGCCAGCAGCCAAGGCGGCGGGGGGAACACCGGGGAGCTGTTTTTT. This chain joins TRBV4-3 and TRBJ2-2, with 7 bases identical to TRBD2. CDR1 LGHNA and CDR2 YSLEER come from the germline V gene. This CDR3 is built from 16 residues. The trim removed 1 base at V and 1 base at J, leaving 3 bases unmatched.

This clonotype has only a few counts. The J gene is TRBJ1-1, the V gene TRBV6-6, with a weak D call TRBD1 (5 bases). Looked up from germline, CDR1 is MNHNY and CDR2 is SVGAGI (reference sequence). V was trimmed by 0 bases and J by 7 bases, leaving 12 bases between them. This CDR3 is 14 amino acids long. The CDR3 reads CASSYSQGRVEAFF. CDR3 DNA: TGTGCCAGCAGTTACTCGCAGGGAAGAGTTGAAGCTTTCTTT.

Many counts were recorded for this clonotype. The chain joins TRBV20-1 to TRBJ2-7; 10 bases align to TRBD2. Trimming took 8 bases from V and 2 from J; bases not matched to a gene: 6. Germline loops: CDR1 DFQATT, CDR2 SNEGSKA (reference sequence). The CDR3 consists of 13 residues. The CDR3 coding sequence is TGCAGTCCACAACTAGCGGGGACCTACGAGCAGTACTTC. This sequence encodes CSPQLAGTYEQYF.

This chain joins TRBV7-9 and TRBJ1-5; no firm D call. CDR1 is SEHNR, CDR2 FQNEAQ, per germline (reference sequence). There are 14 residues in the CDR3. V shed 3 bases and J shed 4 bases, with 10 bases lying between them. The DNA for the CDR3 is TGTGCCAGCAGCTTTAGCACCCCAAATCAGCCCCAGCATTTT. Amino acids: CASSFSTPNQPQHF.

This chain connects TRBV7-2 to TRBJ2-1; no definite D call. Germline V gene data show CDR1 as SGHTA and CDR2 as FQGNSA. The CDR3 covers 16 residues. The germline V and J ends were trimmed by 4 bases and 2 bases, with 15 bases remaining between them. The CDR3, as DNA: TGTGCCAGCAGCTCGAACCATAGGAACCCCTACAATGAGCAGTTCTTC. This encodes CASSSNHRNPYNEQFF.

The genes are TRBV5-1 and TRBJ1-2; no definite D call. This CDR3 contains 12 residues. V was pared by 7 bases and J by 8 bases, with 15 bases between. The germline CDR1 and CDR2 sequences are SGHRS and YFSETQ. The CDR3 DNA sequence: TGCGCCAGCTCCGATCACGATGGGGGCTACACCTTC. It translates to CASSDHDGGYTF.

This clonotype was observed at least ten times. The V call is TRBV5-1, the J call TRBJ2-7; D might be TRBD1 (6 bases). Between the trimmed V and J ends, which lost 2 bases and 1 base, there was a span of 7 bases. CDR1 and CDR2 from the germline V gene are SGHRS and YFSETQ. CDR3 length: 13 residues. The CDR3 region is CASSLQGSYEQYF. In DNA form, the CDR3 reads TGCGCCAGCAGCTTACAGGGTTCCTACGAGCAGTACTTC.

J is TRBJ2-7 and V is TRBV20-1; tentatively, D is TRBD2 (6 bases). The CDR3 spans 14 residues. V was pared by 3 bases and J by 0 bases, with 12 bases between. Germline V gene data show CDR1 as DFQATT and CDR2 as SNEGSKA (reference sequence). CDR3 bases: TGCAGTGCTAGTGACGGGGGTTCCTCCTACGAGCAGTACTTC. It codes for CSASDGGSSYEQYF.

This clonotype was counted between two and nine times. Relative to the germline gene, one junction end is altered; a read error may explain this. The chain combines TRBV10-3 with TRBJ2-4; the D is unclear. The length of the CDR3 is 15 residues. Germline V gene sequence: CDR1 ENHRY, CDR2 SYGVKD. The CDR3, as DNA: TGTGCCATCAGTGAGTCTTCCCAACTGGTGAACATTCCGTACTTC. Translation: CAISESSQLVNIPYF.

This chain joins TRBV7-9 and TRBJ1-1, with 8 bases fitting TRBD1. CDR1 is SEHNR and CDR2 is FQNEAQ in the germline V gene (reference sequence). V lost 5 bases and J lost 1; bases outside the gene matches: 6. The CDR3 loop spans 15 amino acids. Here the CDR3 DNA reads TGTGCCAGCAGCCCCTGGACAGGGAAGAACACTGAAGCTTTCTTT. Protein: CASSPWTGKNTEAFF. The full variable domain, in which reference TRBV7-9 and TRBJ1-1 provide the parts outside the CDR3, is DTGVSQNPRHKITKRGQNVTFRCDPISEHNRLYWYRQTLGQGPEFLTYFQNEAQLEKSRLLSDRFSAERPKGSFSTLEIQRTEQGDSAMYLCASSPWTGKNTEAFFGQGTRLTVV.

V is TRBV4-1 and J is TRBJ2-5; 8 bases fit TRBD2. Germline CDR1 is MGHRA and CDR2 is YSYEKL. Germline trimming cut 4 bases from V and 5 bases from J; bases unmatched to any gene: 12. The CDR3 spans 16 residues. The CDR3 reads CASSPQVAGGMETQYF. DNA of the CDR3: TGCGCCAGCAGCCCTCAGGTGGCGGGGGGAATGGAGACCCAGTACTTC.

The chain combines TRBV20-1 with TRBJ2-1; 7 positions agree with TRBD1. V trimming: 6 bases; J trimming: 0 bases; junction bases outside the gene matches: 5. Germline loops: CDR1 DFQATT, CDR2 SNEGSKA (reference sequence). This CDR3 region has 14 residues. In DNA form, the CDR3 reads TGCAGTGCCATGGGACAGCCCTCCTACAATGAGCAGTTCTTC. Encoded protein: CSAMGQPSYNEQFF.

In its sample, this clonotype was seen a few times. The chain joins TRBV15 to TRBJ2-4; TRBD1 agrees at 8 bases. Per the germline V gene, CDR1 is LNHNV and CDR2 is YYDKDF (reference sequence). This CDR3 contains 15 residues. V gave up 3 bases and J gave up 6 bases; unmatched junction bases: 7. CDR3 nucleotides: TGTGCCACCAGCAGGGGGACAGGACAGGGAAACATTCAGTACTTC. Its translation: CATSRGTGQGNIQYF.